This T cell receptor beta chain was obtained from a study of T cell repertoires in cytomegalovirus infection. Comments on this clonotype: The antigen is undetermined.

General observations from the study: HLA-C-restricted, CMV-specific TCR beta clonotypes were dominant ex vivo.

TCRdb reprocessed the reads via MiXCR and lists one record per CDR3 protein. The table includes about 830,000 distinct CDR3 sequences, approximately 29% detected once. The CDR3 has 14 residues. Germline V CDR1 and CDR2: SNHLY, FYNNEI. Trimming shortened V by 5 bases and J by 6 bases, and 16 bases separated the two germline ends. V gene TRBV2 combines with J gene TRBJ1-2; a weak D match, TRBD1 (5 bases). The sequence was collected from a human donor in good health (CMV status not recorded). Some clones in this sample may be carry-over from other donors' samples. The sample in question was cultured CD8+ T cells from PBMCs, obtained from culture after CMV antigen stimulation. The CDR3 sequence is CASSHRDVGNGYTF. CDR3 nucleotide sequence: TGTGCCAGCAGTCACCGGGACGTGGGGAATGGCTACACCTTC.